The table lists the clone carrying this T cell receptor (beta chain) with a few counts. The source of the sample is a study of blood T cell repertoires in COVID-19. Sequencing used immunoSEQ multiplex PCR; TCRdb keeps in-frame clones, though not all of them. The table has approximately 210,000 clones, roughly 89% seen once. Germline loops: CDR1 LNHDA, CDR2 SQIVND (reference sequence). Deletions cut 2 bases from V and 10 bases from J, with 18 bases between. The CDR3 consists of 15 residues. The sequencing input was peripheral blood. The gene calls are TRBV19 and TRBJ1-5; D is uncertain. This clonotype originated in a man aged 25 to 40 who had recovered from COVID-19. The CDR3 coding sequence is TGTGCCAGTAGTATACGGATCGCCGGGATATACCCCCAGCATTTT. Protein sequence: CASSIRIAGIYPQHF.